The sequence of this T cell receptor (beta chain) was determined in a study of cytomegalovirus exposure and HLA in healthy donors. The study's findings and limits: A later analysis linked a missense variant in DCLRE1C to the trimming of TCR beta V and J genes.

Donors were ostensibly healthy at sampling, although undocumented immune exposures were probable. J gave up 6 bases and V 3 bases, and 10 bases lay outside the gene matches. This CDR3 is 15 amino acids long. CDR1 LNHNV and CDR2 YYDKDF come from the germline V gene (reference sequence). The PCR employed 60 Vbeta primers together with 13 Jbeta primers. Some clones are missing from TCRdb's copy, which holds only in-frame ones; the method was immunoSEQ multiplex PCR. This sample has around 140,000 clones; about 82% occur once, and the top ten carry 1.8%. Notes on this clone: The antigen remains unidentified.

The sequence was collected from a female donor in good health and CMV-seropositive. The chain recombines TRBV15 with TRBJ1-2; 7 bases are shared with TRBD1. Sample: PBMCs. CDR3 DNA sequence: TGTGCCACCAGCAGGGATAACAGGGGACTTCATGGCTACACCTTC. Protein sequence: CATSRDNRGLHGYTF.